This TCR beta chain stems from a study of early stage breast cancer tumors. Study details: Each sample averaged approximately 10-fold read coverage.

Germline CDR1 and CDR2: SGHVS and FQNEAQ. Trimming cost V 3 bases and J 4 bases, with 13 bases left between them. This CDR3 region has 14 residues. Each tumor contributed about 18-50 mg of diced tissue. Each sample had two DNA replicates, 0.5 ug blood or around 1.4 ug tissue. Profiling relied on immunoSEQ multiplex PCR, and the TCRdb table lists in-frame clones only, not all of them. Found here are over 20,000 clones, 65% to 70% of them singletons; the top ten hold 9.9%. This TCR was sampled from a person between 55 and 69 years old with breast cancer. The genes are TRBV7-8 and TRBJ2-7; D possibly corresponds to TRBD1 (5 bases). Input material: breast tumor tissue. DNA for the CDR3: TGTGCCAGCAGCTTGGACAAGGGGCCGTACGAGCAGTACTTC. Its protein is CASSLDKGPYEQYF.